These 7 T cell receptor beta chains share one sample of origin, sequenced in a study of response to subunit inactivated influenza vaccine. Each CDR3 protein is one row after TCRdb ran MiXCR on the RT-PCR reads. The sample contains 610,000 or so distinct CDR3 sequences, less than 15% of which appear only once. Sequenced material: PBMCs from blood, taken roughly 12 days after vaccination. These receptors came from a man aged 45-65 years who received an inactivated influenza vaccine.

The chain links TRBV20-1 to TRBJ2-7, with D unresolved. The CDR3 is 10 amino acids. CDR1 and CDR2 from the germline V gene are DFQATT and SNEGSKA (reference sequence). Trimming shortened V by 3 bases and J by 5 bases, and 5 bases separated the two germline ends. The CDR3 DNA reads TGCAGTGCTAGCGGAGACGAGCAGTACTTC. Its protein is CSASGDEQYF.

The CDR3 sequence is CASSLFRGGYGYTF. The CDR3 nucleotides are TGTGCCAGCAGCTTGTTCCGAGGGGGGTATGGCTACACCTTC. This chain uses TRBV11-2 with TRBJ1-2; possible D gene TRBD1, 6 bases. Germline CDR1 SGHAT, CDR2 FQNNGV. V was pared by 3 bases and J by 5 bases, with 13 bases between. The CDR3 has 14 residues.

This clonotype was recorded a few times. This chain links TRBV28 with TRBJ2-7; 7 positions match TRBD2. With 4 bases clipped from V and 0 bases from J, the junction kept 6 bases outside the gene matches. The CDR3 runs to 15 residues. Germline assignment: CDR1 MDHEN and CDR2 SYDVKM. As DNA, the CDR3 is TGTGCCAGCAGTTGGGGACTATCGAGCTCCTACGAGCAGTACTTC. Translating gives CASSWGLSSSYEQYF.

This clonotype has more than one count but fewer than ten. In DNA form, the CDR3 reads TGTGCCAGCAGCCCCAATACAGGGGATGAGCAGTTCTTC. Protein sequence: CASSPNTGDEQFF. The chain joins TRBV7-2 to TRBJ2-1, with 7 bases fitting TRBD1. The germline CDR1 and CDR2 sequences are SGHTA and FQGNSA. The CDR3 length is 13 residues. The trim removed 5 bases at V and 8 bases at J, leaving 6 bases unmatched.

The chain couples TRBV29-1 to TRBJ2-1, with D possibly TRBD2 on 6 matching bases. This CDR3 is built from 13 residues. Germline V gene data show CDR1 as SQVTM and CDR2 as ANQGSEA. V was cut by 3 bases and J by 4 bases, with 10 bases left in between. The CDR3 region has the DNA TGCAGCGTTGACCGGGAGATATACAATGAGCAGTTCTTC. It translates to CSVDREIYNEQFF.

The chain joins TRBV5-1 to TRBJ1-4, with unresolved D. CDR1 and CDR2 from the germline V gene are SGHRS and YFSETQ. Trimming took off 4 bases at V and 0 bases at J, with 10 bases between the two ends. The CDR3 totals 15 residues. The CDR3 protein is CASSPNRPTNEKLFF. CDR3 nucleotides: TGCGCCAGCAGCCCAAACAGACCAACTAATGAAAAACTGTTTTTT.

This chain links TRBV4-3 with TRBJ1-2, with D uncertain. CDR1 and CDR2 (germline): LGHNA, YSLEER. This CDR3 region has 15 residues. Trimming took off 0 bases at V and 7 bases at J, with 15 bases between the two ends. CDR3 DNA: TGCGCCAGCAGCCAAGAGTTACTGCCTTCCTCTGGCTACACCTTC. This translates into CASSQELLPSSGYTF.